These T cell receptor beta chains were read from a single sample in a study of response to subunit inactivated influenza vaccine. TCRdb used MiXCR to reprocess the RT-PCR reads, holding one entry per CDR3 protein. The table has around 300,000 distinct CDR3 sequences, roughly 20% seen once; the top ten hold under 13%. The specimen comprised PBMCs from blood, sampled less than 22 months after vaccination. These TCRs come from a man in his fifties or sixties who received an inactivated influenza vaccine. CDR3s include the opening cysteine and the closing phenylalanine or tryptophan. A D gene is named only where the DNA matches it firmly. Expanded clones get a size class; other rows say once, few or many, or leave the size out.

V gene	J gene	D gene	clone size	CDR3 protein	CDR3 DNA
TRBV20-1	TRBJ1-6	NA	few	CSAKKGRSSYNSPLHF	TGCAGTGCTAAAAAGGGGAGAAGCTCCTATAATTCACCCCTCCACTTT
TRBV19	TRBJ1-5	NA	many	CASSIGQRQPQHF	TGTGCCAGTAGTATCGGGCAGCGACAGCCCCAGCATTTT
TRBV20-1	TRBJ2-2	NA	NA	CSARGTEEGEVTGELFF	TGCAGTGCTAGAGGGACTGAGGAGGGGGAGGTCACCGGGGAGCTGTTTTTT
TRBV7-8	TRBJ1-1	TRBD1	many	CASSNPYRGRTEAFF	TGTGCCAGCAGCAATCCCTACAGGGGGCGGACTGAAGCTTTCTTT
TRBV4-3	TRBJ1-4	NA	few	CARTRQSQVRWREKLFF	TGCGCCAGAACCCGACAGAGCCAAGTTCGTTGGCGAGAAAAACTGTTTTTT
TRBV6-5	TRBJ2-5	NA	NA	CASSYSGSETQYF	TGTGCCAGCAGTTACTCCGGGTCAGAGACCCAGTACTTC
TRBV7-8	TRBJ1-1	NA	NA	CASSHQGRMNTEAFF	TGTGCCAGCAGCCACCAGGGACGGATGAACACTGAAGCTTTCTTT
TRBV6-5	TRBJ1-2	NA	NA	CASSYSLAGNCGYTF	TGTGCCAGCAGTTACTCGCTAGCGGGCAACTGTGGCTACACCTTC
TRBV3-1	TRBJ1-2	NA	few	CASSQDVSGNYGYTF	TGTGCCAGCAGCCAAGACGTCAGTGGGAACTATGGCTACACCTTC
TRBV7-9	TRBJ2-3	TRBD2	NA	CASSLSSGRTDTQYF	TGTGCCAGCAGCTTATCTAGCGGGAGAACAGATACGCAGTATTTT
TRBV27	TRBJ2-4	NA	NA	CASSLGGRHIQYF	TGTGCCAGCAGTTTGGGGGGGCGGCACATTCAGTACTTC
TRBV5-1	TRBJ1-2	TRBD1	many	CASNGQGRTGYTF	TGCGCCAGCAACGGACAGGGGAGGACTGGCTACACCTTC
TRBV19	TRBJ1-5	NA	few	CASNRPDSNQPQHF	TGTGCCAGTAACCGACCGGATAGCAATCAGCCCCAGCATTTT